This TCR beta chain was identified during a study of human T cells and chemical hapten exposure. Study-wide background: Upper back patch tests used 0.01% DPC, scored after 6 days.

Time point denoted: pre-sensitization, week 0. Specified treatment: therapeutic diphenylcyclopropenone sensitization with weekly scalp DPC. Extraction of total RNA was performed on unfractionated whole blood. MiXCR was run by TCRdb on the RACE reads, yielding one entry per CDR3 protein. The table lists more than 250,000 distinct CDR3 sequences, about 8.6% of them singletons. The CDR3 runs 14 residues. V dropped 3 bases and J dropped 0 bases, with 8 bases sitting between them. The sample was whole blood, taken in connection with sensitization to the hapten diphenylcyclopropenone (DPC). This clonotype was sampled from a woman aged 40 to 55 with alopecia areata. Some clones in this sample may be carry-over from other donors' samples. The V gene is TRBV12-3 or TRBV12-4, the J gene TRBJ1-1, with no clear D. As DNA, the CDR3 is TGTGCCAGCAGTTTCTTCGGGATGAACACTGAAGCTTTCTTT. Residues: CASSFFGMNTEAFF.